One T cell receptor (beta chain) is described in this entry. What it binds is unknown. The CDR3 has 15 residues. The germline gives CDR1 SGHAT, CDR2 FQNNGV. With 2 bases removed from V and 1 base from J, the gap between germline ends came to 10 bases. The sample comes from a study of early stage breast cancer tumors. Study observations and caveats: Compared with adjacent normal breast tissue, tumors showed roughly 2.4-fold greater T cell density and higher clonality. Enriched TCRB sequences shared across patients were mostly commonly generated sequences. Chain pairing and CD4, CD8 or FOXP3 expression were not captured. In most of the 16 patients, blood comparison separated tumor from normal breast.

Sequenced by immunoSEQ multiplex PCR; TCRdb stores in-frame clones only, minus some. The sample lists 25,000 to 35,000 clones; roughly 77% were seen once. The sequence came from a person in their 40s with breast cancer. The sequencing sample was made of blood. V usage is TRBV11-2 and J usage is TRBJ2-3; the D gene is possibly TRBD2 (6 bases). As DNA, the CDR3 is TGTGCCAGCAGCTTAAGCCCTAGCGGCACAGATACGCAGTATTTT. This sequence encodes CASSLSPSGTDTQYF.